This T cell receptor (beta chain) originates from a study of blood T cell repertoires in COVID-19. Study as a whole: Samples taken during acute and convalescent COVID-19 were collected in the United States, Italy and Spain. PBMCs, B-cell-depleted T cells, or T cells provided the cDNA or gDNA that made up the material.

Original handling: Amplified reference gene primers provided the basis for estimating nucleated cell counts. Sequencing used immunoSEQ multiplex PCR; TCRdb keeps in-frame clones, though not all of them. V, J and clone size reflect that table, while D and trimming were determined from the DNA. In the table there are 200,000 to 250,000 clones, about four fifths of which are singletons. The CDR3 is 15 residues long. With 6 bases removed from V and 9 bases from J, the gap between germline ends came to 21 bases. Germline CDR1 is MDHEN and CDR2 is SYDVKM. The source is a young woman who had recovered from COVID-19. This chain connects TRBV28 to TRBJ2-1; D is possibly TRBD2 (5 bases). The specimen sequenced was peripheral blood. The CDR3 here is CASSPSSLGRLEQFF. CDR3 coding DNA: TGTGCCAGCAGCCCATCCTCACTGGGGAGACTTGAGCAGTTCTTC. Drawing the rest from reference TRBV28 and TRBJ2-1, the complete variable domain is DVKVTQSSRYLVKRTGEKVFLECVQDMDHENMFWYRQDPGLGLRLIYFSYDVKMKEKGDIPEGYSVSREKKERFSLILESASTNQTSMYLCASSPSSLGRLEQFFGPGTRLTVL.